Below, 31 T cell receptor beta chains from the same sample are listed, as sequenced in a study of T cell responses to AZD1222 COVID-19 vaccine. The data were produced by immunoSEQ multiplex PCR, yet TCRdb's version contains in-frame clones alone and is incomplete. This sample yields about 54,000 clones, of which 87% are seen a single time; approximately 4.1% belongs to the top ten. The specimen was peripheral blood, collected on day 0 of AZD1222 vaccination. These receptor sequences come from an adult in good health.

This sequence joins TRBV19 and TRBJ2-1; D tentatively fits TRBD1 or TRBD2 (5 bases each). Germline V gene lookup returns CDR1 LNHDA and CDR2 SQIVND (reference sequence). V lost 1 base to trimming and J lost 10 bases, with 14 bases between them. This CDR3 comprises 14 residues. CDR3 loop: CASSIVHIGEEQFF. The CDR3 bases are TGTGCCAGTAGTATAGTTCACATAGGGGAGGAGCAGTTCTTC.

This rearrangement joins TRBV5-4 to TRBJ1-2; the match to TRBD1 covers 7 bases. Trimming at V came to 0 bases and at J to 7 bases, leaving 12 bases not matched to a gene. CDR3 length: 16 residues. Germline values: CDR1 SGHNT, CDR2 YYREEE (reference sequence). CDR3 protein: CASSLANAGGFSGYTF. For the CDR3, the DNA is TGTGCCAGCAGCTTGGCCAACGCAGGGGGGTTCAGTGGCTACACCTTC.

The V call is TRBV6-4, the J call TRBJ1-5; 7 bases are shared with TRBD1. The CDR3 consists of 17 residues. The germline CDR1 and CDR2 sequences are MRHNA and SNTAGT. Losses at the gene ends were 3 bases for V and 0 bases for J; bases not matched to a gene: 8. This CDR3 is CASSEALGTDSNQPQHF. The CDR3 DNA sequence: TGTGCCAGCAGTGAAGCCCTCGGGACAGATAGCAATCAGCCCCAGCATTTT.

This chain joins TRBV5-1 and TRBJ2-3; D perhaps matches TRBD1 (6 bases). There are 15 residues in the CDR3. V lost 4 bases and J 0 bases, leaving 12 bases between the germline ends. Germline lookup yields CDR1 SGHRS and CDR2 YFSETQ. The CDR3 DNA reads as TGCGCCAGCAGCCCGGGACATACTAGCACAGATACGCAGTATTTT. The encoded protein is CASSPGHTSTDTQYF.

The chain combines TRBV7-2 with TRBJ2-7, with TRBD1 matching 8 bases. J lost 13 bases, V lost 2 bases, and 4 bases had no gene match. Germline V CDR1 and CDR2: SGHTA, FQGNSA. The length of the CDR3 is 11 residues. This chain's CDR3 is CASSLLGQVYF. The CDR3 DNA follows: TGTGCCAGCAGCTTATTGGGACAGGTATACTTC.

The chain employs TRBV25-1 and TRBJ1-2, with a possible D match to TRBD1 (5 bases). Germline loops: CDR1 MGHDK, CDR2 SYGVNS. This CDR3 region has 12 residues. V was shortened by 4 bases and J by 8 bases, with 11 bases between the two germline ends. CDR3 DNA: TGTGCCAGCAGTGTAGGGAGGGGAGGCTACACCTTC. Its translation is CASSVGRGGYTF.

The chain joins TRBV11-2 to TRBJ2-1; TRBD2 agrees at 8 bases. The germline V gene encodes CDR1 SGHAT and CDR2 FQNNGV. The V gene end was trimmed by 1 base and the J gene end by 9 bases; junction bases not matched to a gene: 8. This CDR3 has 15 residues. The CDR3 coding sequence is TGTGCCAGCAGCTTAGGCGGGGGGCAGTTTGGTGAGCAGTTCTTC. Its translation is CASSLGGGQFGEQFF. The full variable domain, in which reference TRBV11-2 and TRBJ2-1 provide the parts outside the CDR3, is EAGVAQSPRYKIIEKRQSVAFWCNPISGHATLYWYQQILGQGPKLLIQFQNNGVVDDSQLPKDRFSAERLKGVDSTLKIQPAKLEDSAVYLCASSLGGGQFGEQFFGPGTRLTVL.

This clone has more than one count but fewer than ten. CDR3 DNA: TGCGCCAGCAGCCAAGATTTCGCAGGTTCTAACTATGGCTACACCTTC. It encodes CASSQDFAGSNYGYTF. The rearrangement joins TRBV4-3 to TRBJ1-2; D ambiguous. This CDR3 is built from 16 residues. Trimming removed 0 bases from V and 0 bases from J, with 11 bases in between. Germline CDR1 reads LGHNA; CDR2 reads YSLEER.

The chain carries TRBV6-5 and TRBJ1-3; possibly TRBD1 for D (5 bases). The CDR3 length is 15 residues. Looked up from germline, CDR1 is MNHEY and CDR2 is SVGAGI. The V and J ends lost 2 bases and 0 bases respectively, with 8 bases between them. As DNA, the CDR3 is TGTGCCAGCAGTTACGGGGCAATCTCTGGAAACACCATATATTTT. Encoded protein: CASSYGAISGNTIYF.

A single count supports this clone. The CDR3 bases are TGTGCCAGCAGCGTCGACAGGGCAGATACGCAGTATTTT. Protein product: CASSVDRADTQYF. The chain carries TRBV7-8 and TRBJ2-3; 7 nucleotides agree with TRBD1. Germline CDR1 and CDR2: SGHVS and FQNEAQ. V trimming: 5 bases; J trimming: 4 bases; junction bases outside the gene matches: 3. The CDR3 spans 13 residues.

The J gene is TRBJ2-7, the V gene TRBV3-1 (or the pseudogene TRBV3-2); D may match TRBD1 or TRBD2 (5 bases each). The germline V gene has CDR1 LGHDT and CDR2 YNNKEL (reference sequence). V lost 5 bases and J lost 2, with 13 bases in between. This CDR3 region has 14 residues. The CDR3 DNA reads as TGTGCCAGCAGCGCCGGGACGGGCCCCTACGAGCAGTACTTC. It specifies CASSAGTGPYEQYF.

The chain has TRBV12-3 or TRBV12-4 and TRBJ1-2; no reliable D call. Trimming removed 5 bases at V and 1 base at J, with 8 bases between. The CDR3 is 13 residues long. CDR3 protein: CASSPLSNYGYTF. The CDR3 DNA reads TGTGCCAGCAGTCCCCTAAGTAACTATGGCTACACCTTC.

The chain is built from TRBV30 and TRBJ1-1, with D perhaps TRBD1 (5 bases). Germline assignment: CDR1 GTSNPN and CDR2 SVGIG (reference sequence). The CDR3 has 14 residues. The V and J ends lost 1 base and 4 bases respectively, with 13 bases between them. CDR3 coding DNA: TGTGCCTGGAGTGGGGGACCTCCTAGCACTGAAGCTTTCTTT. It specifies CAWSGGPPSTEAFF.

The gene calls are TRBV18 and TRBJ1-3, with 11 nucleotides matching TRBD1. CDR1 and CDR2 from the germline V gene are KGHSH and LQKENI. The V segment lost 5 bases and the J segment 4 bases; nucleotides outside the gene matches: 4. The CDR3 is 15 amino acids. The CDR3 spells CASSGQGAGGNTIYF. The CDR3 DNA follows: TGTGCCAGCTCAGGACAGGGGGCAGGAGGAAACACCATATATTTT.

The chain combines TRBV28 with TRBJ2-1; the D call may be TRBD1 or TRBD2 (5 bases each). Germline assignment: CDR1 MDHEN and CDR2 SYDVKM. The V gene lost 5 bases and the J gene lost 2 bases, with 16 bases spanning the gap. The CDR3 length is 16 residues. The CDR3 here is CASSPRDHQPYNEQFF. The CDR3 DNA reads TGTGCCAGCAGTCCCCGGGACCACCAACCCTACAATGAGCAGTTCTTC.

This chain links TRBV4-3 with TRBJ2-7, with 7 bases lining up with TRBD2. The CDR3 spans 14 residues. Germline CDR1 LGHNA, CDR2 YSLEER. Trimming at V came to 4 bases and at J to 2 bases, leaving 5 bases not matched to a gene. The CDR3 DNA sequence: TGCGCCAGCAGCCGCGGGGGTGGGGCCTACGAGCAGTACTTC. Translating gives CASSRGGGAYEQYF.

The chain uses TRBV5-4 and TRBJ2-3; D ambiguous. Per germline, CDR1 SGHNT and CDR2 YYREEE (reference sequence). The CDR3 length is 14 residues. Between the trimmed V and J ends, which lost 5 bases and 0 bases, there was a span of 10 bases. The CDR3 DNA is TGTGCCAGCAGTGCAGGCAGAAGCACAGATACGCAGTATTTT. It yields the protein CASSAGRSTDTQYF.

V is TRBV5-4 and J is TRBJ1-6, with 8 bases aligning to TRBD1. The germline CDR1 and CDR2 sequences are SGHNT and YYREEE (reference sequence). Trimming took 3 bases from V and 7 from J; bases not matched to a gene: 9. The length of the CDR3 is 16 residues. CDR3 coding DNA: TGTGCCAGCAGCTCCGCCGGGACAGGTGGAAATTCACCCCTCCACTTT. Translation: CASSSAGTGGNSPLHF.

This chain joins TRBV5-6 and TRBJ2-7, with D possibly TRBD2 on 5 matching bases. V lost 4 bases and J 0 bases, leaving 11 bases between the germline ends. This CDR3 contains 14 residues. The V gene's germline CDR1 is SGHDT and CDR2 YYEEEE. The CDR3 protein is CASSPVGGSYEQYF. The CDR3 DNA is TGTGCCAGCAGCCCAGTAGGAGGCTCCTACGAGCAGTACTTC.

J is TRBJ2-1 and V is TRBV15; 13 bases map to TRBD2. This CDR3 comprises 18 residues. Germline V gene data show CDR1 as LNHNV and CDR2 as YYDKDF (reference sequence). After removal of 0 bases from V and 5 bases from J, the junction contained 7 bases not matched to a gene. The CDR3 loop is CATSRDLGTSGVDNEQFF. In DNA form, the CDR3 reads TGTGCCACCAGCAGAGATCTAGGGACTAGCGGGGTTGACAATGAGCAGTTCTTC.

CDR3 DNA sequence: TGTGCCAGCAGCGGGCCAGGGAAGGTTGCCCGCTACGAGCAGTACTTC. Translating gives CASSGPGKVARYEQYF. The chain combines TRBV7-9 with TRBJ2-7; maybe TRBD1 (5 bases). CDR3 length equals 16 residues. Germline-derived CDR1 and CDR2 are SEHNR and FQNEAQ (reference sequence). V dropped 5 bases and J dropped 3 bases, with 20 bases sitting between them.

The chain joins TRBV10-1 to TRBJ1-1, with 7 bases fitting TRBD1. The CDR3 is made up of 14 amino acids. V lost 8 bases, J lost 1 base, and 7 bases stayed unmatched. CDR1 is WNHNN, CDR2 SYGVQD, per germline (reference sequence). Here the CDR3 DNA reads TGCGCCAGCGGTCCAGGGGGAGGGAACACTGAAGCTTTCTTT. It encodes CASGPGGGNTEAFF.

V gene TRBV18 combines with J gene TRBJ1-6; unclear D gene. The CDR3 length is 12 residues. The germline gives CDR1 KGHSH, CDR2 LQKENI. The ends were cut back, 3 bases at V and 8 bases at J, with 5 bases in the middle. The CDR3 loop is CASSPEDSPLHF. The CDR3 region has the DNA TGTGCCAGCTCACCGGAAGATTCACCCCTCCACTTT.

The chain is built from TRBV27 and TRBJ1-1; D perhaps matches TRBD1 (5 bases). With 2 bases removed from V and 7 bases from J, the gap between germline ends came to 8 bases. The CDR3 has 12 residues. CDR1 is MNHEY, CDR2 SMNVEV, per germline (reference sequence). The CDR3 nucleotides read TGTGCCAGCAGTTTAACAGGTCTTGAAGCTTTCTTT. It yields the protein CASSLTGLEAFF.

The V gene is TRBV9, the J gene TRBJ1-4; D gene ambiguous. In germline, CDR1 is SGDLS, CDR2 YYNGEE. Trimming took off 4 bases at V and 5 bases at J, with 18 bases between the two ends. This CDR3 spans 16 amino acids. The CDR3 loop is CASSPGPSLGNEKLFF. In nucleotides, the CDR3 is TGTGCCAGCAGCCCCGGCCCTTCTTTGGGGAATGAAAAACTGTTTTTT.

V usage is TRBV29-1 and J usage is TRBJ2-5; D is ambiguous. CDR1 and CDR2 (germline): SQVTM, ANQGSEA. This CDR3 region has 13 residues. Trimming cost V 3 bases and J 4 bases, with 12 bases left between them. In DNA, the CDR3 is TGCAGCGTTGAGATGGGTCGGGTAGAGACCCAGTACTTC. This encodes CSVEMGRVETQYF.

This clone was observed a few times. The chain links TRBV27 to TRBJ2-7; 8 bases fit TRBD2. From germline, CDR1 is MNHEY and CDR2 SMNVEV (reference sequence). This CDR3 contains 13 residues. Losses at the gene ends were 11 bases for V and 3 bases for J; bases not matched to a gene: 9. CDR3 region: CASGGGRHYEQYF. For the CDR3, the DNA is TGTGCCTCGGGAGGGGGACGGCACTACGAGCAGTACTTC.

The chain has TRBV4-2 and TRBJ1-1, with TRBD1 matching over 9 bases. The germline CDR1 and CDR2 sequences are LGHNA and YNFKEQ. The CDR3 sequence is 16 residues long. V was pared by 0 bases and J by 1 base, with 3 bases of the junction left unmatched. The chain's CDR3 is CASSQDPGQGNTEAFF. CDR3 DNA: TGTGCCAGCAGCCAAGATCCGGGACAGGGGAACACTGAAGCTTTCTTT.

The genes are TRBV30 and TRBJ1-5; 11 bases line up with TRBD1. CDR3 size: 17 residues. Germline values: CDR1 GTSNPN, CDR2 SVGIG (reference sequence). Germline trimming cut 0 bases from V and 4 bases from J; bases unmatched to any gene: 8. CDR3 sequence: CAWSVRRDRGINQPQHF. CDR3 nucleotide sequence: TGTGCCTGGAGTGTAAGAAGGGACAGGGGGATAAATCAGCCCCAGCATTTT.

The chain combines TRBV4-1 with TRBJ1-4; no clear D. The V end lost 0 bases, the J end lost 0 bases, and 8 bases lay between the germline ends. The CDR3 length is 16 residues. CDR1 is MGHRA and CDR2 is YSYEKL in the germline V gene. The chain's CDR3 is CASSQEQLATNEKLFF. CDR3 DNA: TGCGCCAGCAGCCAAGAACAGCTTGCAACTAATGAAAAACTGTTTTTT.

The V gene is TRBV7-6, the J gene TRBJ2-3; no clear D gene. This CDR3 contains 12 residues. Trimming removed 5 bases from V and 2 bases from J, with 5 bases in between. Germline V gene lookup returns CDR1 SGHVS and CDR2 FNYEAQ. The CDR3 is CASSPHTDTQYF. The CDR3 bases are TGTGCCAGCAGCCCCCACACAGATACGCAGTATTTT.